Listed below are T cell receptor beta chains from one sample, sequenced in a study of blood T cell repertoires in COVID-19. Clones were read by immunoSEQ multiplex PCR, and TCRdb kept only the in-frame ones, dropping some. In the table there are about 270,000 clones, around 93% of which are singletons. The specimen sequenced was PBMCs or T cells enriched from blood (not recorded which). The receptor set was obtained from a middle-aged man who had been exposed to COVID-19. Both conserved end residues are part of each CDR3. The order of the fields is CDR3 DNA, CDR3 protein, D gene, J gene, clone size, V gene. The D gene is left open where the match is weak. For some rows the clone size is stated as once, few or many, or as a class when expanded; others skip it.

TGTGCCAGCAGCCAAGGAGTTCTAGCGGGACCCCGACAGGGAACCCAGTACTTC	CASSQGVLAGPRQGTQYF	TRBD2	TRBJ2-5	-	TRBV3-1/TRBV3-2
TGTGCCAGCAGGGGTCCGGGGGGGAACACTGAAGCTTTCTTT	CASRGPGGNTEAFF	-	TRBJ1-1	-	TRBV6-5
TGTGCCAGCAGGCAGTCCTCTGGGGCCAACGTCCTGACTTTC	CASRQSSGANVLTF	-	TRBJ2-6	-	TRBV2
TGTGCCAGCAGCCCGACTCACACTGAAGCTTTCTTT	CASSPTHTEAFF	-	TRBJ1-1	-	TRBV13
TGTGCCAGCAGTGAAACCCGGACAGGACCTAACACTGAAGCTTTCTTT	CASSETRTGPNTEAFF	TRBD1	TRBJ1-1	-	TRBV2
TGTGCCAGCAGCTTTTCACTAGCTCATCCGAGCTCCTACAATGAGCAGTTCTTC	CASSFSLAHPSSYNEQFF	-	TRBJ2-1	-	TRBV5-4
TGTGCCAGCAGCGTCGGACAGGGGACCAATGAGCAGTTCTTC	CASSVGQGTNEQFF	TRBD1	TRBJ2-1	-	TRBV9
TGTGCCAGCAGCTTTACCGGGACAGGGGTGACTGAAGCTTTCTTT	CASSFTGTGVTEAFF	TRBD1	TRBJ1-1	-	TRBV5-4
TGTGCCAGCAGCTTTCACCGGACATGGTTGGACACTGAAGCTTTCTTT	CASSFHRTWLDTEAFF	-	TRBJ1-1	-	TRBV5-5
TGTGCCAGCAGCTCGGGACTAGCGAGGTACGAGCAGTACTTC	CASSSGLARYEQYF	TRBD2	TRBJ2-7	-	TRBV7-2
TGTGCCAGCACTAGACCCGCCGGGAGGGGGTACGAGCAGTACTTC	CASTRPAGRGYEQYF	TRBD2	TRBJ2-7	-	TRBV6-5
TGTGCCAGCAGTTTCGGGACAAGAGTAGACACCATATATTTT	CASSFGTRVDTIYF	-	TRBJ1-3	-	TRBV28
TGTGCCATCAGTGAGGGGCCAGGGTCTAATGAAAAACTGTTTTTT	CAISEGPGSNEKLFF	-	TRBJ1-4	-	TRBV10-3
TGTGCCAGCAGCTTCCTCGGACAGGGGAGAAACACCATATATTTT	CASSFLGQGRNTIYF	TRBD1	TRBJ1-3	once	TRBV5-6
TGTGCCAGCAGCCCCATGCTAGCGGTTTACACCGGGGAGCTGTTTTTT	CASSPMLAVYTGELFF	TRBD2	TRBJ2-2	-	TRBV7-9
TGTGCCAGCAGTCTACAAGGACAGGTTGAAGCTTTCTTT	CASSLQGQVEAFF	TRBD1	TRBJ1-1	-	TRBV27
TGTGCCAGCTTTCCCAGACAGGGCTCTGGAAACACCATATATTTT	CASFPRQGSGNTIYF	TRBD1	TRBJ1-3	-	TRBV2
TGTGCCAGCAGTAAACGCCGGGACAGCTACGAGCAGTACTTC	CASSKRRDSYEQYF	TRBD1	TRBJ2-7	-	TRBV6-2/TRBV6-3
TGTGCCAGCAGAAACCGGGACAGGGAGAAGCAGTTCTTC	CASRNRDREKQFF	TRBD1	TRBJ2-1	-	TRBV28
TGTGCCAGCAGCGGTAGCGGGAGAGTGGCCGGGGAGCTGTTTTTT	CASSGSGRVAGELFF	TRBD2	TRBJ2-2	-	TRBV9
TGTGCCAGCAGCTTAACAGGGACCAACACCGGGGAGCTGTTTTTT	CASSLTGTNTGELFF	-	TRBJ2-2	-	TRBV11-3
TGCGCCAGCAGTGAGTCGACTAGCGGGGCCTACGAGCAGTACTTC	CASSESTSGAYEQYF	TRBD2	TRBJ2-7	few	TRBV10-1
TGCGCCAGCAGCCCTAGGACAGGGGGTGGTGACACTGAAGCTTTCTTT	CASSPRTGGGDTEAFF	TRBD1	TRBJ1-1	-	TRBV5-1
TGTGCCAGCGACATCTCCGGGACTAGCGGGAGAGGCTACGAGCAGTACTTC	CASDISGTSGRGYEQYF	TRBD2	TRBJ2-7	once	TRBV27
TGTGCCAGTAGTCCTACAGGGGAAAGATTCACTGAAGCTTTCTTT	CASSPTGERFTEAFF	TRBD1	TRBJ1-1	-	TRBV19
TGTGCCAGCAGTCGGAGCGGGAACATTCAGTACTTC	CASSRSGNIQYF	-	TRBJ2-4	-	TRBV12-3/TRBV12-4
TGTGCCAGCAGCTTGTCGCCAGGGTTTTCCTACGAGCAGTACTTC	CASSLSPGFSYEQYF	-	TRBJ2-7	-	TRBV5-6